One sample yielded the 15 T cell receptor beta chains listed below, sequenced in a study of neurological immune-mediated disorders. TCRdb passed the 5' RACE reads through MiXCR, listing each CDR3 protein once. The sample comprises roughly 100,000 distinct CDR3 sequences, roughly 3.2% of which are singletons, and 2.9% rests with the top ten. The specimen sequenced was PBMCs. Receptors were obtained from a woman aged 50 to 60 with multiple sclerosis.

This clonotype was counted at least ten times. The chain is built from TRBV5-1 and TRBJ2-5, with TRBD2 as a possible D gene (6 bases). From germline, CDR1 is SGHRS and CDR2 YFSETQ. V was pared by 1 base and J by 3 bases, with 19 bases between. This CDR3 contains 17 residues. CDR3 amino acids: CASSLFFGGRGEETQYF. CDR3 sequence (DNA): TGCGCCAGCAGCTTGTTTTTCGGGGGTAGGGGTGAAGAGACCCAGTACTTC.

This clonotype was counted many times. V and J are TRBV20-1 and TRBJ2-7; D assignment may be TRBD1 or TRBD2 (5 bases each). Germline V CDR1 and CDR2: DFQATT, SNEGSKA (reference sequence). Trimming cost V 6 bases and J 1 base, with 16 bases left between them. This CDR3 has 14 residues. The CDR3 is CSAPMGTGSYEQYF. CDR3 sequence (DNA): TGCAGTGCCCCAATGGGGACCGGATCCTACGAGCAGTACTTC.

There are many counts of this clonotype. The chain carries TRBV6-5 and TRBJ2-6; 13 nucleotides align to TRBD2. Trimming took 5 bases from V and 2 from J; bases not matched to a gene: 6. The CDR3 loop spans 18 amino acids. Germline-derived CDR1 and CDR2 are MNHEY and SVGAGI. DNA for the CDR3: TGTGCCAGCAGTAAACTAGCGGGGGGGCAGGCTGGGGCCAACGTCCTGACTTTC. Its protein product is CASSKLAGGQAGANVLTF.

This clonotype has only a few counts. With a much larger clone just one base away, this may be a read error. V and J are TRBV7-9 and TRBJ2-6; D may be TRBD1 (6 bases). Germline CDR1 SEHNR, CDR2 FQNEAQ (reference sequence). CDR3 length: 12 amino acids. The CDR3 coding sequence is TGTGCCACCGCCATGGGGGCCAAAGTCCTGACTTTC. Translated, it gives CATAMGAKVLTF. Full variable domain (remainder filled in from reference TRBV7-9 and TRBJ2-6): DTGVSQNPRHKITKRGQNVTFRCDPISEHNRLYWYRQTLGQGPEFLTYFQNEAQLEKSRLLSDRFSAERPKGSFSTLEIQRTEQGDSAMYLCATAMGAKVLTFGAGSRLTVL.

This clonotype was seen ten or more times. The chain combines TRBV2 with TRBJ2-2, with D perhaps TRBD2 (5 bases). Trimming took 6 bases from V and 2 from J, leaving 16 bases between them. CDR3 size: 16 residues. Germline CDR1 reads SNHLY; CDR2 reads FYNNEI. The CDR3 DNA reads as TGTGCCAGCAGGCGCCCGGACTGGTTAAACACCGGGGAGCTGTTTTTT. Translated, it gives CASRRPDWLNTGELFF.

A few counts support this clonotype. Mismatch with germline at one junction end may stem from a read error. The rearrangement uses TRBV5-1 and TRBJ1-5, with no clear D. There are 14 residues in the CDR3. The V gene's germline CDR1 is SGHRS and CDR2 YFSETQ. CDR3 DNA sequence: TGCGCCAGCAGTTCCGGACTTAGCAATAAGACCCAGAATTTT. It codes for CASSSGLSNKTQNF.

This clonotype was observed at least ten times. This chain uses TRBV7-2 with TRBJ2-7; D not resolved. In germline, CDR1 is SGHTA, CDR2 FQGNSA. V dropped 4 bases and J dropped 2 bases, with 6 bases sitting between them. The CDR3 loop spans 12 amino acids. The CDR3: CASSSNTYEQYF. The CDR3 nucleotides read TGTGCCAGCAGCTCGAACACCTACGAGCAGTACTTC.

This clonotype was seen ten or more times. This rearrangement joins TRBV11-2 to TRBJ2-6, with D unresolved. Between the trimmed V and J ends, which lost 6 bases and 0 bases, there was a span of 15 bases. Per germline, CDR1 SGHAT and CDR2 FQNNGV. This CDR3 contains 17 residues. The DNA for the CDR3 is TGTGCCAGCAGAATAGGGTTCCAATACTCTGGGGCCAACGTCCTGACTTTC. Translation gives CASRIGFQYSGANVLTF.

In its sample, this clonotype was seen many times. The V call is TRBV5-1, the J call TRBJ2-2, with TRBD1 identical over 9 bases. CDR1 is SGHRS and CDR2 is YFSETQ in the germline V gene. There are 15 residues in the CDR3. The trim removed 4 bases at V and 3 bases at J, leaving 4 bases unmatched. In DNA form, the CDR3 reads TGCGCCAGCAGCCTTCGACAGGGGGACACCGGGGAGCTGTTTTTT. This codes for CASSLRQGDTGELFF.

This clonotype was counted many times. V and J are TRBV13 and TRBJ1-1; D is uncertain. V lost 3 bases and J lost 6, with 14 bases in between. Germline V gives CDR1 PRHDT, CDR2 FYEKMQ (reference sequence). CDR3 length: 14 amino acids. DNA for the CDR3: TGTGCCAGCAGCTTGAGACGGGAGTGGGCTGAAGCTTTCTTT. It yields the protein CASSLRREWAEAFF.

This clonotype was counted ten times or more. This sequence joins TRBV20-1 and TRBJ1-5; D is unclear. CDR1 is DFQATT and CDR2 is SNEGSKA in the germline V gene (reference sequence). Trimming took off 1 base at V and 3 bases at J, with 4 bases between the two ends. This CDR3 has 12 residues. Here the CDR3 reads CSARVHNQPQHF. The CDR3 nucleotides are TGCAGTGCTAGAGTCCACAATCAGCCCCAGCATTTT.

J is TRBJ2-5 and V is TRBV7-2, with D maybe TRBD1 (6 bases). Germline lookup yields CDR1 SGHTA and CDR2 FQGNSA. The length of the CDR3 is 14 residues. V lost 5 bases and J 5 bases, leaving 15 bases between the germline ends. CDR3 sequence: CASSKVAGGETQYF. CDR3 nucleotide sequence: TGTGCCAGCAGCAAGGTGGCTGGGGGCGAGACCCAGTACTTC.

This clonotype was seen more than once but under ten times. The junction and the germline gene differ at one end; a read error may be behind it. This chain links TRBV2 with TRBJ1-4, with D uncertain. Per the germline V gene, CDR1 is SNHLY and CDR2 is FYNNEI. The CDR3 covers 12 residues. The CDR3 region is CDSSKGRGKLFF. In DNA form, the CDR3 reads TGTGACAGCAGTAAGGGCCGGGGAAAACTGTTTTTT.

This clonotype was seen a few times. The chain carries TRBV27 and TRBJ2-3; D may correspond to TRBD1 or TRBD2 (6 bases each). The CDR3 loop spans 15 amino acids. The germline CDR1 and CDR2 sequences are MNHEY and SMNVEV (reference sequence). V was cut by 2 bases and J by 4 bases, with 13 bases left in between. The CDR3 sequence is CASSLGGPGADTQYF. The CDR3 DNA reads TGTGCCAGCAGTTTAGGGGGGCCAGGGGCAGATACGCAGTATTTT.

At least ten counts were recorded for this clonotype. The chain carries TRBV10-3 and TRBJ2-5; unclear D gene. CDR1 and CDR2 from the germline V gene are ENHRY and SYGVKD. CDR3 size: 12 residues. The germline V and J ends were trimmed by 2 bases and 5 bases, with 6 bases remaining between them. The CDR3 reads CAISEPRETQYF. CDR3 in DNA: TGTGCCATCAGTGAGCCTCGGGAGACCCAGTACTTC.